This T cell receptor (beta chain) was obtained from a study of patients and donors after allogeneic stem cell transplantation. TCRdb re-called the RT-PCR reads through MiXCR, storing one row per CDR3 protein. Of about 150,000 distinct CDR3 sequences in the sample, 30% to 45% were seen once. V was cut by 5 bases and J by 2 bases, with 19 bases left in between. The germline V gene has CDR1 LNHNV and CDR2 YYDKDF (reference sequence). The CDR3 extends over 17 amino acids. This TCR was recovered from a human donor who was either an allogeneic HSCT recipient or a stem cell or donor lymphocyte infusion donor (not recorded which). It is not recorded whose cells these are; they may come from a transplant donor. Sequencing was done on a sample of blood, either unsorted or a sorted T cell fraction (not recorded which). The chain is built from TRBV15 and TRBJ2-4, with D unresolved. The DNA of the CDR3 is TGTGCCACCAGCGTCGAACCGTTAACAGTAACCAAAAACATTCAGTACTTC. The encoded protein is CATSVEPLTVTKNIQYF.